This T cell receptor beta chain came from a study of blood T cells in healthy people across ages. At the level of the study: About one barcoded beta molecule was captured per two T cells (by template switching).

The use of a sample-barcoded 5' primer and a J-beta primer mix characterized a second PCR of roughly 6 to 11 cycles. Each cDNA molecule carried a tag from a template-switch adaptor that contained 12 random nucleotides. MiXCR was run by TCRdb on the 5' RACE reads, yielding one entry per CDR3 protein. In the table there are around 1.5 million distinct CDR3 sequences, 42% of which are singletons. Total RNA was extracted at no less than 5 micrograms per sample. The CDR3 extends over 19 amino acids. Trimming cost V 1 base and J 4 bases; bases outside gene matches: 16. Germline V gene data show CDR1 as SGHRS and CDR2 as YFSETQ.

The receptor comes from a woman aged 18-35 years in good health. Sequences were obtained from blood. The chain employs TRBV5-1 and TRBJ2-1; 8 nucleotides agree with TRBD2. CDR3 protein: CASSLLSSRGLAGYNEQFF. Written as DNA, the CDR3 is TGCGCCAGCAGCTTGCTGTCCAGTAGGGGTCTAGCGGGTTACAATGAGCAGTTCTTC.